One sample yielded the 8 T cell receptor beta chains listed below, sequenced in a study of monozygotic twins with inflammatory bowel disease. TCRdb re-analyzed the 5' RACE reads; it lists each CDR3 protein once, without DNA. The specimen's table records around 40,000 distinct CDR3 sequences. Source material: blood. The receptors shown here come from a human donor with ulcerative colitis or Crohn's disease, or a healthy co-twin of an affected twin (not recorded which).

The chain couples TRBV5-1 to TRBJ2-2; TCRdb calls TRBD2, which cannot be checked without DNA. Germline V CDR1 and CDR2: SGHRS, YFSETQ. The CDR3 loop spans 15 amino acids. CDR3 in amino acids: CASSARDSGAGELFF.

The rearrangement joins TRBV7-6 to TRBJ1-1; TCRdb designates TRBD1, a call that cannot be tested without DNA. Per germline, CDR1 SGHVS and CDR2 FNYEAQ. There are 14 residues in the CDR3. The CDR3 is CASSLWDRGTEAFF.

The J gene is TRBJ1-6, the V gene TRBV9; there is no DNA to check the TCRdb D call of TRBD1. This CDR3 comprises 16 residues. CDR1 SGDLS and CDR2 YYNGEE come from the germline V gene. The CDR3 reads CASSSGPSSYNSPLHF.

The V call is TRBV7-2, the J call TRBJ2-7; the D gene TCRdb calls, TRBD1, cannot be checked with no DNA. The CDR3 runs to 14 residues. The germline V gene has CDR1 SGHTA and CDR2 FQGNSA. The CDR3 reads CASRRDRSSYEQYF.

The chain couples TRBV6-1 to TRBJ2-6. The germline V gene has CDR1 MNHNS and CDR2 SASEGT. The CDR3 totals 13 residues. CDR3 region: CASEWGRANVLTF.

V and J are TRBV4-1 and TRBJ2-2. The CDR3 contains 16 residues. Germline V gene lookup returns CDR1 MGHRA and CDR2 YSYEKL. The chain's CDR3 is CASSPGISRNTGELFF.

The chain carries TRBV5-4 and TRBJ2-6. The CDR3 length is 19 residues. Germline V gene sequence: CDR1 SGHNT, CDR2 YYREEE (reference sequence). CDR3 sequence reads: CASSLAKGIKTSGANVLTF.

The genes are TRBV29-1 and TRBJ1-1. There are 16 residues in the CDR3. CDR1 and CDR2 (germline): SQVTM, ANQGSEA. CDR3 amino acids: CSTYTWEVGMNTEAFF. Full variable domain (missing parts from reference TRBV29-1 and TRBJ1-1): SAVISQKPSRDICQRGTSLTIQCQVDSQVTMMFWYRQQPGQSLTLIATANQGSEATYESGFVIDKFPISRPNLTFSTLTVSNMSPEDSSIYLCSTYTWEVGMNTEAFFGQGTRLTVV.